A single sample is the source of the 30 T cell receptor beta chains below, sequenced in a study of T-cell memory formation after mild COVID-19. TCRdb used MiXCR to reprocess the 5' RACE reads, holding one entry per CDR3 protein. The repertoire consists of roughly 450,000 distinct CDR3 sequences, with around a sixth occurring once and the leading ten covering 12%. The sample consisted of PBMCs or a T cell subset sorted from them (not recorded which). The receptors here all came from an adult woman who had mild COVID-19 (a few samples of this study predate the infection). Cell type and time point are not known.

This sequence joins TRBV24-1 and TRBJ2-5; possible D gene TRBD2, 6 bases. Germline V gene sequence: CDR1 KGHDR, CDR2 SFDVKD. This CDR3 spans 12 amino acids. V lost 10 bases and J 10 bases, leaving 18 bases between the germline ends. CDR3 sequence reads: CATERTIRDQYF. CDR3 bases: TGTGCCACGGAAAGGACTATTCGGGACCAGTACTTC.

This clonotype was detected only a few times. V and J are TRBV29-1 and TRBJ2-5; TRBD1 might be the D (6 bases). Trimming left V 2 bases short and J 5 bases short, with 15 bases between. The germline V gene has CDR1 SQVTM and CDR2 ANQGSEA. The CDR3 is 14 amino acids. CDR3 coding DNA: TGCAGCGTTGAATTTCCAGGGGCGCGTGAGACCCAGTACTTC. As protein: CSVEFPGARETQYF. The entire variable domain, with the rest obtained from reference TRBV29-1 and TRBJ2-5, is as follows: SAVISQKPSRDICQRGTSLTIQCQVDSQVTMMFWYRQQPGQSLTLIATANQGSEATYESGFVIDKFPISRPNLTFSTLTVSNMSPEDSSIYLCSVEFPGARETQYFGPGTRLLVL.

The V and J genes are TRBV7-9 and TRBJ1-1, with a possible D match to TRBD1 (5 bases). The CDR3 is made up of 14 amino acids. V lost 10 bases to trimming and J lost 4 bases, with 19 bases between them. Looked up from germline, CDR1 is SEHNR and CDR2 is FQNEAQ (reference sequence). CDR3: CAIKPGRGTTEAFF. CDR3 DNA sequence: TGTGCCATCAAGCCGGGCCGAGGGACCACTGAAGCTTTCTTT.

This clonotype appeared many times. This chain uses TRBV24-1 with TRBJ2-1, with a tentative D call TRBD1 (5 bases). This CDR3 is built from 15 residues. CDR1 is KGHDR, CDR2 SFDVKD, per germline. Trimming pared 4 bases from V and 7 bases from J, leaving 16 bases between. Written as DNA, the CDR3 is TGTGCCACCAGTGAGCCCAGACAGTCGCGGAATGAGCAGTTCTTC. It encodes CATSEPRQSRNEQFF.

This clonotype was counted at least ten times. The chain is built from TRBV7-9 and TRBJ2-7; tentatively, D is TRBD1 (7 bases). The CDR3 covers 13 residues. The V and J ends lost 7 bases and 6 bases respectively, with 16 bases between them. Germline V gene data show CDR1 as SEHNR and CDR2 as FQNEAQ (reference sequence). The DNA for the CDR3 is TGTGCCAGCACCAGGGGGGCTCGGGGCGAGCAGTACTTC. This encodes CASTRGARGEQYF.

This clonotype came up a few times. The V gene is TRBV11-2, the J gene TRBJ2-5; TRBD2 matches at 9 bases. CDR1 is SGHAT, CDR2 FQNNGV, per germline. V dropped 5 bases and J dropped 2; count of bases not matched to a gene: 9. The CDR3 has 16 amino acids. The CDR3 is CASSPLAGVLQETQYF. The CDR3 DNA follows: TGTGCCAGCAGCCCGTTAGCGGGGGTACTACAAGAGACCCAGTACTTC.

This chain connects TRBV4-3 to TRBJ1-3, with D unresolved. V gave up 5 bases and J gave up 0 bases, with 14 bases separating them. The CDR3 is 16 residues long. The germline V gene encodes CDR1 LGHNA and CDR2 YSLEER. The CDR3 region is CASSSKKADSGNTIYF. The CDR3 coding sequence is TGCGCCAGCAGCTCGAAAAAGGCGGACTCTGGAAACACCATATATTTT.

This clonotype was seen a handful of times. The V gene is TRBV20-1, the J gene TRBJ2-1; 11 bases fit TRBD1. CDR3 length: 18 residues. The germline gives CDR1 DFQATT, CDR2 SNEGSKA (reference sequence). Trimming removed 4 bases from V and 4 bases from J; junction bases left unmatched: 15. The CDR3 region is CSATWTGGAARRYNEQFF. The CDR3 DNA reads as TGCAGTGCTACTTGGACAGGGGGCGCGGCAAGGAGGTACAATGAGCAGTTCTTC.

This clonotype was seen only a few times. The chain is built from TRBV6-4 and TRBJ1-1; unclear D gene. The ends were cut back, 5 bases at V and 1 base at J, with 2 bases in the middle. This CDR3 contains 11 residues. Germline CDR1 reads MRHNA; CDR2 reads SNTAGT. The CDR3 nucleotides read TGTGCCAGCAGTACGAACACTGAAGCTTTCTTT. Residues: CASSTNTEAFF.

This sequence joins TRBV18 and TRBJ1-5; perhaps TRBD1 as D (5 bases). Germline CDR1 reads KGHSH; CDR2 reads LQKENI. This CDR3 is built from 15 residues. V was shortened by 1 base and J by 0 bases, with 7 bases between the two germline ends. The CDR3 protein is CASSPRDGSNQPQHF. The CDR3 region has the DNA TGTGCCAGCTCACCACGGGACGGTAGCAATCAGCCCCAGCATTTT.

The chain uses TRBV10-3 and TRBJ2-3; perhaps TRBD2 as D (7 bases). Germline V gives CDR1 ENHRY, CDR2 SYGVKD. The CDR3 is 14 amino acids. The V and J ends lost 6 bases and 5 bases respectively, with 15 bases between them. In DNA, the CDR3 is TGTGCCATCAGCGGGAGGACAGCAGAAGATACGCAGTATTTT. Amino acids: CAISGRTAEDTQYF.

This clonotype appeared a few times. CDR3 DNA sequence: TGTGCCAGCAGCAAAGTTAAGGAAGGTTTT. This encodes CASSKVKEGF. The chain employs TRBV21-1 and TRBJ2-3. TRBV21-1 is a pseudogene segment. This CDR3 has 10 residues.

The table lists this clonotype with a few counts. The chain combines TRBV7-8 with TRBJ2-5; TRBD2 is a possible D gene (6 bases). V shed 5 bases and J shed 0 bases, with 16 bases lying between them. From germline, CDR1 is SGHVS and CDR2 FQNEAQ. CDR3 length: 16 residues. CDR3 in DNA: TGTGCCAGCAGCCACCGTAGCGGATATGACCAAGAGACCCAGTACTTC. Its translation: CASSHRSGYDQETQYF.

V is TRBV12-3 or TRBV12-4 and J is TRBJ1-1, with 9 bases fitting TRBD1. The CDR3 consists of 11 residues. The V segment lost 4 bases and the J segment 13 bases; nucleotides outside the gene matches: 4. Here the CDR3 DNA reads TGTGCCAGCAGTTCCGGGACAGGGTTTTTCTTT. It translates to CASSSGTGFFF.

The V call is TRBV12-3 or TRBV12-4, the J call TRBJ2-7; a possible D gene is TRBD1 (6 bases). Trimming cost V 6 bases and J 2 bases, with 14 bases left between them. This CDR3 region has 14 residues. The CDR3 nucleotides are TGTGCCAGCAGCCCATCATACAGGGCCTACGAGCAGTACTTC. Translating it yields CASSPSYRAYEQYF.

This rearrangement joins TRBV12-3 or TRBV12-4 to TRBJ2-1; maybe TRBD2 (5 bases). Trimming removed 4 bases at V and 9 bases at J, with 7 bases between. The CDR3 has 11 amino acids. CDR3: CASSYGIEQFF. In DNA form, the CDR3 reads TGTGCCAGCAGTTACGGGATTGAGCAGTTCTTC.

This chain joins TRBV10-3 and TRBJ2-1; D gene uncertain. CDR1 ENHRY and CDR2 SYGVKD come from the germline V gene. The CDR3 totals 16 residues. Trimming took 0 bases from V and 0 from J, leaving 9 bases between them. The CDR3 coding sequence is TGTGCCATCAGTGAGTCGCTCTCGAGCTCCTACAATGAGCAGTTCTTC. Translated: CAISESLSSSYNEQFF.

This clonotype occurred a few times. The chain couples TRBV7-9 to TRBJ2-3; D is unresolved. This CDR3 has 12 residues. Germline-derived CDR1 and CDR2 are SEHNR and FQNEAQ (reference sequence). Trimming removed 3 bases from V and 2 bases from J, with 3 bases in between. CDR3 nucleotides: TGTGCCAGCAGCTTTCACACAGATACGCAGTATTTT. It is translated as CASSFHTDTQYF.

This chain connects TRBV30 to TRBJ1-2; 7 nucleotides match TRBD1. The CDR3 spans 15 residues. Germline V CDR1 and CDR2: GTSNPN, SVGIG (reference sequence). Losses at the gene ends were 4 bases for V and 5 bases for J; bases not matched to a gene: 13. The CDR3 DNA sequence: TGTGCCTGGAATACGGGACAGAGGGGGAGGTATGGCTACACCTTC. This codes for CAWNTGQRGRYGYTF.

This clonotype was counted once. This chain links TRBV12-3 or TRBV12-4 with TRBJ2-6, with 9 bases that match TRBD1. The CDR3 totals 17 residues. V dropped 7 bases and J dropped 4; count of bases not matched to a gene: 11. The DNA of the CDR3 is TGTGCCAGCACCATAGGGACAGGGAGCCCCGGGGCCAACGTCCTGACTTTC. It yields the protein CASTIGTGSPGANVLTF.

This clonotype came up a few times. The chain has TRBV12-3 or TRBV12-4 and TRBJ1-1; D is unclear. The CDR3 sequence is 15 residues long. The V end was cut by 10 bases, the J end by 1 base, with 19 bases between. CDR3 loop: CAISGKSRQNTEAFF. CDR3 DNA: TGTGCCATCTCGGGGAAAAGCAGGCAGAACACTGAAGCTTTCTTT.

This clonotype was detected many times. The chain recombines TRBV6-2 or TRBV6-3 with TRBJ2-1; weak D call: TRBD1 (6 bases). CDR1 and CDR2 from the germline V gene are MNHEY and SVGEGT. The CDR3 covers 15 residues. V was pared by 6 bases and J by 0 bases, with 12 bases between. CDR3 bases: TGTGCCAGCAGCAAAAGGGGGAGCTCCTACAATGAGCAGTTCTTC. Protein sequence: CASSKRGSSYNEQFF.

This chain links TRBV20-1 with TRBJ1-2; 7 bases line up with TRBD1. CDR1 and CDR2 (germline): DFQATT, SNEGSKA (reference sequence). V lost 3 bases to trimming and J lost 0 bases; unmatched junction nucleotides: 4. The CDR3 is made up of 14 amino acids. The CDR3 DNA follows: TGCAGTGCTAGGGAGGGGGCGACTAACTATGGCTACACCTTC. The encoded protein is CSAREGATNYGYTF.

The V gene is TRBV7-3, the J gene TRBJ2-5; D possibly corresponds to TRBD1 (6 bases). Trimming stripped 6 bases from V and 4 bases from J, with 15 bases between. The length of the CDR3 is 14 residues. CDR1 and CDR2 from the germline V gene are SGHTA and FQGTGA. The chain's CDR3 is CASSLGGKGETQYF. In nucleotides, the CDR3 is TGTGCCAGCAGTTTAGGGGGAAAGGGAGAGACCCAGTACTTC.

The rearrangement uses TRBV15 and TRBJ2-7, with 10 bases identical to TRBD2. CDR3 size: 17 residues. Germline V CDR1 and CDR2: LNHNV, YYDKDF (reference sequence). The trim removed 5 bases at V and 2 bases at J, leaving 12 bases unmatched. The CDR3 region is CATSGAGAGGGTYEQYF. The CDR3 nucleotides are TGTGCCACCAGCGGCGCGGGAGCGGGGGGGGGTACCTACGAGCAGTACTTC.

This clonotype was seen repeatedly, ten times or more. The V gene is TRBV25-1, the J gene TRBJ2-2, with TRBD2 matching 15 bases. CDR3 size: 15 residues. The V gene end was trimmed by 8 bases and the J gene end by 7 bases; junction bases not matched to a gene: 5. Germline CDR1 is MGHDK and CDR2 is SYGVNS. The CDR3 DNA sequence: TGTGCCAGCGGGGGACTAGCGGGAGGAAACGGGGAGCTGTTTTTT. Protein sequence: CASGGLAGGNGELFF.

The V gene is TRBV7-9, the J gene TRBJ2-3; D might be TRBD1 (5 bases). The CDR3 spans 13 residues. Germline V lookup: CDR1 SEHNR, CDR2 FQNEAQ (reference sequence). V was pared by 7 bases and J by 4 bases, with 12 bases between. The CDR3 loop reads CASILQGADTQYF. Written as DNA, the CDR3 is TGTGCCAGCATACTCCAGGGCGCAGATACGCAGTATTTT.

In this sample, this clonotype turned up a few times. This chain joins TRBV10-3 and TRBJ2-3; 8 bases agree with TRBD2. Germline-derived CDR1 and CDR2 are ENHRY and SYGVKD. Trimming removed 6 bases from V and 2 bases from J; junction bases left unmatched: 10. The CDR3 has 16 residues. The CDR3, as DNA: TGTGCCATCAGGAGCGGGAGTTGGTCCCTCACAGATACGCAGTATTTT. This translates into CAIRSGSWSLTDTQYF.

Only a few counts were recorded for this clonotype. This rearrangement joins TRBV24-1 to TRBJ1-5; possibly TRBD1 for D (5 bases). The CDR3 extends over 13 amino acids. V shed 0 bases and J shed 7 bases, with 6 bases lying between them. CDR1 is KGHDR, CDR2 SFDVKD, per germline. The CDR3 loop is CATSDLPGQPQHF. In DNA, the CDR3 is TGTGCCACCAGTGATTTGCCAGGGCAGCCCCAGCATTTT.

This clonotype showed up just a few times. The chain recombines TRBV20-1 with TRBJ2-1, with a weak D call TRBD2 (5 bases). Per the germline V gene, CDR1 is DFQATT and CDR2 is SNEGSKA (reference sequence). This CDR3 spans 15 amino acids. V gave up 2 bases and J gave up 6 bases, with 17 bases separating them. The CDR3 coding sequence is TGCAGTGCTAGACCGATTTCACTAGAATCCAATGAGCAGTTCTTC. Its protein is CSARPISLESNEQFF.